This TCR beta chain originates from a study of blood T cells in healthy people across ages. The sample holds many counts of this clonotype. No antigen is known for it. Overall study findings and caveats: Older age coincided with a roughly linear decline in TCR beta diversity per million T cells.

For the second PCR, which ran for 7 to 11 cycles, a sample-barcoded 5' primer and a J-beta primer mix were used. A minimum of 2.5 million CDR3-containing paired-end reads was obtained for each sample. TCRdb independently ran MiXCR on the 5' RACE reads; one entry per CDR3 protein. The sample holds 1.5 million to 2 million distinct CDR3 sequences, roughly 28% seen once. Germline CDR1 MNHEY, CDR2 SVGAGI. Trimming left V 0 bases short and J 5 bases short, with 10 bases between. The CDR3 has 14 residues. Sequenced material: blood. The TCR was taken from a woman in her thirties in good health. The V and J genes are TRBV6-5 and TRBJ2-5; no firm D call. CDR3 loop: CASSYSFAMETQYF. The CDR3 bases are TGTGCCAGCAGTTACTCCTTTGCTATGGAGACCCAGTACTTC.